Listed below are T cell receptor beta chains from one sample, sequenced in a study of blood T cell repertoires in COVID-19. TCRdb keeps only in-frame clones here, not all; method: immunoSEQ multiplex PCR. The sample carries 200,000 to 300,000 clones, approximately 80% recorded once. Sequenced material: peripheral blood. The receptors shown here come from a man aged 40-49 years who had recovered from COVID-19. Each CDR3 is given with its conserved first and last residue. Each record gives: clone size, D gene, J gene, V gene, CDR3 DNA, CDR3 protein. A D gene is named only where the DNA matches it firmly. Not all rows give a size; the values are once, few, many and, for expanded clones, a class.

NA NA TRBJ1-1 TRBV5-1 TGCGCCAGCAGCCCGGTGATGAACACTGAAGCTTTCTTT CASSPVMNTEAFF
NA TRBD1 TRBJ1-1 TRBV19 TGTGCCAGTAGTCGAGGGGACAGCATGAACACTGAAGCTTTCTTT CASSRGDSMNTEAFF
NA TRBD1 TRBJ1-2 TRBV6-5 TGTGCCAGCACTCGGGACAGGGGGAGTTACGGCTACACCTTC CASTRDRGSYGYTF
once NA TRBJ2-1 TRBV10-3 TGTGCCATCAGTGAGTCGGGGGGGGCGGACAATGAGCAGTTCTTC CAISESGGADNEQFF
NA TRBD1 TRBJ2-7 TRBV30 TGTGCCTGGAGATCAGGGGGATACGAGCAGTACTTC CAWRSGGYEQYF
NA TRBD1 TRBJ1-2 TRBV6-2/TRBV6-3 TGTGCCAGCAGTTACTCCGTACAGGGGGCGCAAGGCTACACCTTC CASSYSVQGAQGYTF
NA NA TRBJ2-3 TRBV7-9 TGTGCCAGCAGCCAGACTAGGGACACAGATACGCAGTATTTT CASSQTRDTDTQYF
NA TRBD2 TRBJ2-1 TRBV19 TGTGCCAGTAAGGCGGGGGAGGGCCTCAATGAGCAGTTCTTC CASKAGEGLNEQFF
NA NA TRBJ1-1 TRBV11-3 TGTGCCAGCAGCTCCGGCCCGGGCAGGGAGAACACTGAAGCTTTCTTT CASSSGPGRENTEAFF
NA NA TRBJ2-7 TRBV6-2/TRBV6-3 TGTGCCAGCAGTTCAACTAGTTCCTACGAGCAGTACTTC CASSSTSSYEQYF
NA TRBD1 TRBJ1-1 TRBV14 TGTGCCAGCAGCCATCTCGACAGGGGGAACACTGAAGCTTTCTTT CASSHLDRGNTEAFF
NA TRBD2 TRBJ2-5 TRBV27 TGTGCCAGCAGTTTAGCCCTTCCGGGGGGGGGTGGAGAGACCCAGTACTTC CASSLALPGGGGETQYF
NA TRBD2 TRBJ2-1 TRBV7-9 TGTGCCAGCGTTGAGGTTGACGGGGGGGCCATATATGAGCAGTTCTTC CASVEVDGGAIYEQFF
NA NA TRBJ1-5 TRBV15 TGTGCCACCAGCAGAATGGGGGGGCCCCAGCATTTT CATSRMGGPQHF
NA NA TRBJ1-2 TRBV30 TGTGCCTGGAGTGTGACAGCCACAAATGGCTACACCTTC CAWSVTATNGYTF
NA TRBD1 TRBJ1-1 TRBV4-3 TGCGCCAGCAGCCGAGGACAGGAGAACACTGAAGCTTTCTTT CASSRGQENTEAFF
NA TRBD1 TRBJ1-2 TRBV13 TGTGCCAGCAGCTTAGTAACAGGGGGCTTTGGCTACACCTTC CASSLVTGGFGYTF
NA NA TRBJ2-5 TRBV2 TGTGCCAGCAGCGAACTAAGCTTCCAAGAGACCCAGTACTTC CASSELSFQETQYF
NA NA TRBJ2-2 TRBV6-5 TGTGCCAGTACAGTCTTGGAGGCCGGGGAGCTGTTTTTT CASTVLEAGELFF
NA NA TRBJ2-3 TRBV5-5 TGTGCCAGCAGCTCATACAGGGGCCGCGGGATAGATACGCAGTATTTT CASSSYRGRGIDTQYF
NA NA TRBJ1-2 TRBV29-1 TGCAGCGTTACTCTTGGGGGGGGCTACACCTTC CSVTLGGGYTF
few NA TRBJ2-2 TRBV2 TGTGCCAGCAGTGAAGGGTATCGTTGGGGGGGCCCAACTAACACCGGGGAGCTGTTTTTT CASSEGYRWGGPTNTGELFF
NA TRBD1 TRBJ1-2 TRBV5-4 TGTGCCAGCAGCCTTACAGGGGGCTCCTATGGCTACACCTTC CASSLTGGSYGYTF
NA NA TRBJ1-5 TRBV6-2/TRBV6-3 TGTGCCAGCAGTTACAGGGGGGGGTTTCAGCCCCAGCATTTT CASSYRGGFQPQHF
NA TRBD1 TRBJ2-2 TRBV19 TGTGCCAGTACTCCCGGACAGGCGAACACCGGGGAGCTGTTTTTT CASTPGQANTGELFF
NA NA TRBJ2-5 TRBV7-2 TGTGCCAGCAGCCAAGAGCGGGAAGAGACCCAGTACTTC CASSQEREETQYF
NA TRBD1 TRBJ1-3 TRBV27 TGTGCCAGCAGTCTTACAGGGGGCTATGGAAACACCATATATTTT CASSLTGGYGNTIYF
NA TRBD1 TRBJ1-2 TRBV29-1 TGCAGCGTTGAATCAGGGACAGGCGGCTACACCTTC CSVESGTGGYTF
NA TRBD1 TRBJ2-7 TRBV9 TGTGCCAGCAGCGTAGGCCGGACAGGGCTCTACGAGCAGTACTTC CASSVGRTGLYEQYF
NA TRBD2 TRBJ2-7 TRBV23-1 TGCGCCAGCAGTCAATCCTCCGGGGGGGCCACCTACGAGCAGTACTTC CASSQSSGGATYEQYF
NA NA TRBJ1-3 TRBV19 TGTGCCAGTAGTTGGCAGGCTCTCTCTGGAAACACCATATATTTT CASSWQALSGNTIYF
once TRBD1 TRBJ1-5 TRBV11-3 TGTGCCAGCAGCCTAGATTTCCAGGGGGCCCAACATTTT CASSLDFQGAQHF
NA TRBD1 TRBJ1-6 TRBV19 TGTGCCAGTAGTGGAACAGGGGGCGCCTCGAATTCACCCCTCCACTTT CASSGTGGASNSPLHF
NA NA TRBJ1-4 TRBV6-5 TGTGCCAGCAGTTCGGAACAGGCGAACAATGAAAAACTGTTTTTT CASSSEQANNEKLFF
few NA TRBJ1-5 TRBV30 TGTGCCTGGAGTGTATCTAGCCTGGAGCCCCAGCATTTT CAWSVSSLEPQHF